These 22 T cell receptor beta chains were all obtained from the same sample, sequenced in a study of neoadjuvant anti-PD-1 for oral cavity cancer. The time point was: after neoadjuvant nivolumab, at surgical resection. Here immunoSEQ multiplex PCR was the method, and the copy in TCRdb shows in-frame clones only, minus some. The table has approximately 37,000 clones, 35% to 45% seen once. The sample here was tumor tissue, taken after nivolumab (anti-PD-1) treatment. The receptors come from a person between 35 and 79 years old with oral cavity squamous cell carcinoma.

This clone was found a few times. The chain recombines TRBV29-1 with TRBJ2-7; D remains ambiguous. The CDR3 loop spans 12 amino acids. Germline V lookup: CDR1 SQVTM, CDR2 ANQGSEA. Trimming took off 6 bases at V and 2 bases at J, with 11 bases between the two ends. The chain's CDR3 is CSVSRRPYEQYF. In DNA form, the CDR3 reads TGCAGCGTGTCCCGCCGCCCCTACGAGCAGTACTTC.

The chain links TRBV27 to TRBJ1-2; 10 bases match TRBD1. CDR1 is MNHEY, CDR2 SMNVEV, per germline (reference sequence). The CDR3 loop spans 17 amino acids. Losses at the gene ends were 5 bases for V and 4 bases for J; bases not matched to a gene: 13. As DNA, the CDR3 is TGTGCCAGCAGTCGACAAGGACAGGGGGTGGAATCCTATGGCTACACCTTC. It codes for CASSRQGQGVESYGYTF.

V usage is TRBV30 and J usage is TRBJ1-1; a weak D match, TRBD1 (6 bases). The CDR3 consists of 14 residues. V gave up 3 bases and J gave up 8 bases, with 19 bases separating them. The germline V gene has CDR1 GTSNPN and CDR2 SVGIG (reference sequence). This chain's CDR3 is CAWRANLQGREAFF. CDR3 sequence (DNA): TGTGCCTGGAGGGCAAACCTACAGGGTCGGGAAGCTTTCTTT.

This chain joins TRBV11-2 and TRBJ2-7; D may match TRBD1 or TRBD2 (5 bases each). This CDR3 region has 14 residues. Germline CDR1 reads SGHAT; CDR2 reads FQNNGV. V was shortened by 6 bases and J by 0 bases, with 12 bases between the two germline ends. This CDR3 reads CASRPGPNSYEQYF. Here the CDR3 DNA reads TGTGCCAGCAGGCCGGGACCCAACTCCTACGAGCAGTACTTC.

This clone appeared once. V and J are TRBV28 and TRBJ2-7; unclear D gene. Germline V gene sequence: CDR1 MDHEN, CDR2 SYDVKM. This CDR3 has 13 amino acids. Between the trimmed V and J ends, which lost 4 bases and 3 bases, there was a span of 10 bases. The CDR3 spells CASSYSHFYEQYF. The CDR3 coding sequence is TGTGCCAGCAGTTACAGTCACTTCTACGAGCAGTACTTC.

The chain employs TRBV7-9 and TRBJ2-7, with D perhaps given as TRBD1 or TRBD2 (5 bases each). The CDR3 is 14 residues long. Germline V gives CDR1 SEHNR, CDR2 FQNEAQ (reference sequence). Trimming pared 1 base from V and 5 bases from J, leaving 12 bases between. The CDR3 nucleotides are TGTGCCAGCAGCTTAGTCGTGGGGGACGACGAGCAGTACTTC. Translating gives CASSLVVGDDEQYF.

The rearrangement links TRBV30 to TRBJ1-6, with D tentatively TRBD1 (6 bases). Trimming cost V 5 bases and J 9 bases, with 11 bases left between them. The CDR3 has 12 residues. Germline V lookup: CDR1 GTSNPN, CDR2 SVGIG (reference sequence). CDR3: CAWGGTASPLHF. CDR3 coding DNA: TGTGCCTGGGGGGGCACTGCTTCACCCCTCCACTTT.

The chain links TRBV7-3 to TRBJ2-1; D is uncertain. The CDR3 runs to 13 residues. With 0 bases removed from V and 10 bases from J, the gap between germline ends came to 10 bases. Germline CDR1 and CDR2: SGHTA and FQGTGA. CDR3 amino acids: CASSLTPYGEQFF. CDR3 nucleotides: TGTGCCAGCAGCTTAACTCCTTATGGGGAGCAGTTCTTC.

The DNA for the CDR3 is TGTGCCAGCTCACCAGTTGGGAGCCACACTGAAGCTTTCTTT. It translates to CASSPVGSHTEAFF. This chain connects TRBV18 to TRBJ1-1; D gene unclear. The CDR3 contains 14 residues. Germline V CDR1 and CDR2: KGHSH, LQKENI. Trimming cost V 2 bases and J 3 bases, with 10 bases left between them.

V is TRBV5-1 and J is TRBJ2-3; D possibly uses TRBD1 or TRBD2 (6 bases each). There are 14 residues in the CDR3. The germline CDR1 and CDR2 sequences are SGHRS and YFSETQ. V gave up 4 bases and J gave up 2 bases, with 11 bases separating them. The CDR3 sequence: CASSLGGYTDTQYF. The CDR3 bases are TGCGCCAGCAGCCTGGGGGGCTACACAGATACGCAGTATTTT.

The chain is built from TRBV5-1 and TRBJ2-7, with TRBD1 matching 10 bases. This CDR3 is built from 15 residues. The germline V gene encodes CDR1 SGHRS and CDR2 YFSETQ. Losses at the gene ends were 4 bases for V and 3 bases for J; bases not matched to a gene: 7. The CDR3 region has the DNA TGCGCCAGCAGCCCGGACAGGGGGTTAAGCTACGAGCAGTACTTC. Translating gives CASSPDRGLSYEQYF.

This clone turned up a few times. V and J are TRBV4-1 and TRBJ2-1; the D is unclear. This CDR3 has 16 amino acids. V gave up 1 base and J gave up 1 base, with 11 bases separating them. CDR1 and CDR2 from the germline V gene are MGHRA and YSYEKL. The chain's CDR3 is CASSQVRILSYNEQFF. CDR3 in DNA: TGCGCCAGCAGCCAAGTTAGGATTTTATCCTACAATGAGCAGTTCTTC.

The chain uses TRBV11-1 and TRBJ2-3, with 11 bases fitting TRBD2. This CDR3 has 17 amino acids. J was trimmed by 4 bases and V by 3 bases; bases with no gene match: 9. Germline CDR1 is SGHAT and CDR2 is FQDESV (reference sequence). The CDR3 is CASSLSSGRAGADTQYF. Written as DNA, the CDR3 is TGTGCCAGCAGCTTGAGTAGCGGGAGGGCCGGTGCAGATACGCAGTATTTT.

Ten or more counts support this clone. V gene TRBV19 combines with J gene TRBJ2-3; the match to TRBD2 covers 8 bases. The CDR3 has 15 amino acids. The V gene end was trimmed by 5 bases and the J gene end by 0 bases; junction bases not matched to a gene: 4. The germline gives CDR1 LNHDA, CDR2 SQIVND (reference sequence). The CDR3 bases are TGTGCCAGTAGTGTGCAGCGGGGGAGCACAGATACGCAGTATTTT. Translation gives CASSVQRGSTDTQYF.

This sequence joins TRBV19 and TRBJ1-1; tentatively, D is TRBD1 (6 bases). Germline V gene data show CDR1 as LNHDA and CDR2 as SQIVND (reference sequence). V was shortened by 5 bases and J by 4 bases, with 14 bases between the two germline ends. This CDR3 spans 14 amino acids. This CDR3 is CASSFGGLGTEAFF. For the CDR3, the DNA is TGTGCCAGTAGTTTCGGGGGGCTCGGCACTGAAGCTTTCTTT.

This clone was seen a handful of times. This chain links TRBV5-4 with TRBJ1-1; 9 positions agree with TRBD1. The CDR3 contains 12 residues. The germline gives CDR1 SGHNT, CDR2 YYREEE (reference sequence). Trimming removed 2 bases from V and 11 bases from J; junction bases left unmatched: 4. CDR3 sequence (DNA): TGTGCCAGCAGCTTACGGGACAGGGAGGCTTTCTTT. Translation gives CASSLRDREAFF.

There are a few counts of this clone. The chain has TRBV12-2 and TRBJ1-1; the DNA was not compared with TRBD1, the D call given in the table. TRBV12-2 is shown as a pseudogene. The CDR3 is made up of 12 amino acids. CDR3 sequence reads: CASRCGQNGAFF. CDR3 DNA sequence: TGTGCAAGTCGCTGCGGACAGAATGGGGCTTTCTTT.

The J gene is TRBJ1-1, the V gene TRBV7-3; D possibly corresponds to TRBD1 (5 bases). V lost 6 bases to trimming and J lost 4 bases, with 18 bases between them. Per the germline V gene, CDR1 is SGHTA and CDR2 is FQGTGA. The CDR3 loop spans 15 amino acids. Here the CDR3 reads CASRRDSLGGTEAFF. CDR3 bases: TGTGCCAGCAGACGAGACAGTCTCGGAGGCACTGAAGCTTTCTTT.

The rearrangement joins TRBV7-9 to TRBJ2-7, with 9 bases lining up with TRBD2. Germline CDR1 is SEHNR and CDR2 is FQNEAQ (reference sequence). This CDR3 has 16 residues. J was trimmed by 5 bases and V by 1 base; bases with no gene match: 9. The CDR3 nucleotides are TGTGCCAGCAGCTTAGTCGTGGTAGCGGGGGACCACGAGCAGTACTTC. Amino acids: CASSLVVVAGDHEQYF.

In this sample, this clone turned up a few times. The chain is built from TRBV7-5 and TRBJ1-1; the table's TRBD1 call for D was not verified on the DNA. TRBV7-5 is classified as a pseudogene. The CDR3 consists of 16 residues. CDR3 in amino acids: CARSLWTETLNTEAFF. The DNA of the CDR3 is TGTGCCAGAAGCCTGTGGACAGAGACTTTGAACACTGAAGCTTTCTTT.

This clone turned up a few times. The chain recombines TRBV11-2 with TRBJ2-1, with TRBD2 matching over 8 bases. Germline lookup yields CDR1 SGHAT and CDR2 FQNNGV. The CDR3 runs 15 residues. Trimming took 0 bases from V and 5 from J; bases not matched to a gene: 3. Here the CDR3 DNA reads TGTGCCAGCAGCTTAGAGCGGGAGGTCCACAATGAGCAGTTCTTC. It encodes CASSLEREVHNEQFF.

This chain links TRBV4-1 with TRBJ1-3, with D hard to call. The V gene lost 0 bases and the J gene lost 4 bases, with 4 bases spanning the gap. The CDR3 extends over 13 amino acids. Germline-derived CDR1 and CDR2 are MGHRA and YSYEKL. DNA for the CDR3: TGCGCCAGCAGCCAAGATAGAGGAAACACCATATATTTT. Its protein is CASSQDRGNTIYF.